This TCR beta chain stems from a study of T cell responses to AZD1222 COVID-19 vaccine. Overall study context: Researchers grouped second doses given at about 4 or about 12 weeks into one pool.

Profiled with immunoSEQ multiplex PCR; TCRdb holds only in-frame clones, not every one. The sample shows fewer than 150,000 clones, approximately 93% of them seen only once. Findings and caveats of the study: White British people made up most donors, females outnumbered males, and clonal diversity was possibly underestimated.

V was cut by 0 bases and J by 1 base, with 16 bases left in between. CDR3 length equals 17 residues. Germline assignment: CDR1 SGHRS and CDR2 YFSETQ. This clone has just one count. Its antigen remains unknown. The receptor's source is an adult in good health. The chain combines TRBV5-1 with TRBJ1-2; no firm D call. This specimen was peripheral blood, taken on day 0 of AZD1222 vaccination. The CDR3 DNA reads as TGCGCCAGCAGCTTGGCCCGGAGCCCTAAGCTTAACTATGGCTACACCTTC. Protein sequence: CASSLARSPKLNYGYTF. Complete variable domain (other parts from reference TRBV5-1 and TRBJ1-2): KAGVTQTPRYLIKTRGQQVTLSCSPISGHRSVSWYQQTPGQGLQFLFEYFSETQRNKGNFPGRFSGRQFSNSRSEMNVSTLELGDSALYLCASSLARSPKLNYGYTFGSGTRLTVV.